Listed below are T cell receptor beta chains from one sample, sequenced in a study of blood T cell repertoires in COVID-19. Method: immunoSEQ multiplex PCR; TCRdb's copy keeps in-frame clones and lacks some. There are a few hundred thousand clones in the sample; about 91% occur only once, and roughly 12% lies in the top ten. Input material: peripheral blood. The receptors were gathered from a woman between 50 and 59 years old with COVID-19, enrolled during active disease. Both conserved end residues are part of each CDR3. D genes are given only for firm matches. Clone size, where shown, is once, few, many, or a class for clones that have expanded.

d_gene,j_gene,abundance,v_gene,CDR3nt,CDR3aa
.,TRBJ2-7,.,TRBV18,TGTGCCAGCTCACCACCGGAAGCAGGGGACTACGAGCAGTACTTC,CASSPPEAGDYEQYF
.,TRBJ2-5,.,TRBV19,TGTGCCAGTAATTTCGGGGTAGGAGAGACCCAGTACTTC,CASNFGVGETQYF
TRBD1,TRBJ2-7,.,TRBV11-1,TGTGCCAGCAGCCCGGGGACAGGGGCAGGATACGAGCAGTACTTC,CASSPGTGAGYEQYF
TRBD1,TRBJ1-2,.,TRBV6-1,TGTGCCAGCAGTGAAAGACAGGGGAACGGCTACACCTTC,CASSERQGNGYTF
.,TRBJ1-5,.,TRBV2,TGTGCCAGCAGTGAACCCCCCCTGGAGCGCCAGCATTTT,CASSEPPLERQHF
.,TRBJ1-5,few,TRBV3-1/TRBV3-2,TGTGCCAGCAGCCAAGTAGGGGATCAGCCCCAGCATTTT,CASSQVGDQPQHF
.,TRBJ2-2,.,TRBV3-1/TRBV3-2,TGTGCCAGCAGCGGAACGACACCAGTTCTCGGGGAGCTGTTTTTT,CASSGTTPVLGELFF
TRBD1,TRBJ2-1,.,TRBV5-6,TGTGCCAGCAGCGGGACAGGCAGTTCCTACAATGAGCAGTTCTTC,CASSGTGSSYNEQFF
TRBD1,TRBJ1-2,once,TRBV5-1,TGCGCCAGCAGCTTTACCGGGACAGGGGGTGGCTACACCTTC,CASSFTGTGGGYTF
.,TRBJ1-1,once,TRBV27,TGTGCCAGCAGTTCGGGTTCTGGTGAAGCTTTCTTT,CASSSGSGEAFF
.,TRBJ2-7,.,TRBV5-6,TGTGCCAGCCTTCTCGACACCGGCAGGGTCGGCGACGAGCAGTACTTC,CASLLDTGRVGDEQYF
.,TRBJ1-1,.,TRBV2,TGTGCCAGCAGAACTAACACTGAAGCTTTCTTT,CASRTNTEAFF
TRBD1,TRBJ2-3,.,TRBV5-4,TGTGCCAGCAGCTCTATAGGGACAGGAGAGACAGATACGCAGTATTTT,CASSSIGTGETDTQYF
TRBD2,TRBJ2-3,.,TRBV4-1,TGCGCCAGCAGCCAGCTAGCGGGGAGCACAGATACGCAGTATTTT,CASSQLAGSTDTQYF
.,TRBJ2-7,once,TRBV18,TGTGCCAGCTCACCACCTGGCAGATGGGAGCAGTACTTC,CASSPPGRWEQYF
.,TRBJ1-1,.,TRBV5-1,TGCGCCAGCAGCGCCGGGACACCGTCTGAAGCTTTCTTT,CASSAGTPSEAFF
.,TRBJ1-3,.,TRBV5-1,TGCGCCAGCAGCTGGGGAGGGGATGGAAACACCATATATTTT,CASSWGGDGNTIYF
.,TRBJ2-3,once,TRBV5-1,TGCGCCAGCAGCGGGAGGCAGGGACTCGGGGCAGATACGCAGTATTTT,CASSGRQGLGADTQYF
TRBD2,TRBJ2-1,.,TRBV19,TGTGCCAGTAGTACCAGCGGGGGGAGCTCCTACAATGAGCAGTTCTTC,CASSTSGGSSYNEQFF
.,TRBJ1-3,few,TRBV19,TGTGCCAGTGGTGAGGGGGACGTCCGGAACACCATATATTTT,CASGEGDVRNTIYF
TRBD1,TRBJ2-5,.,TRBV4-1,TGCGCCAGCAGCCAACTACTGGGACAGCAAGAGACCCAGTACTTC,CASSQLLGQQETQYF
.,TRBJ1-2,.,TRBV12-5,TGTGCTAGTGGTTTGGTAACGCAGGGAAGTGAGAAGGATGGCTACACCTTC,CASGLVTQGSEKDGYTF
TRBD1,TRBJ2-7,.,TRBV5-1,TGCGCCAGCAGCCGACAGGGGGCGGACGAGCAGTACTTC,CASSRQGADEQYF
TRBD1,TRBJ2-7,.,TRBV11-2,TGTGCCAGCAGCCCTCTGGGACAGGGAATCGGCGAGCAGTACTTC,CASSPLGQGIGEQYF
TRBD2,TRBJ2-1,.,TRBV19,TGTGCCAGTAGTATGGTCCTAGCGGGGCCTAATGAGCAGTTCTTC,CASSMVLAGPNEQFF
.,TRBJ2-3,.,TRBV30,TGTGCCTGGAGTCCTACCGGGGGCACAGATACGCAGTATTTT,CAWSPTGGTDTQYF
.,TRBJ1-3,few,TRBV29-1,TGCAGCGTCCGTTACTCTGGAAACACCATATATTTT,CSVRYSGNTIYF
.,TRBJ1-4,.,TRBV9,TGTGCCAGCAGCCCTGAGACAGGTGAAAAACTGTTTTTT,CASSPETGEKLFF
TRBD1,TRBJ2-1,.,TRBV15,TGTGCCACCAGCAGAGATCTCCCGACAGGGGACCCCTACAATGAGCAGTTCTTC,CATSRDLPTGDPYNEQFF
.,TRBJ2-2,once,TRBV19,TGTGCCAGTAGATCGGTTGAAACCGGCACCGGGGAGCTGTTTTTT,CASRSVETGTGELFF
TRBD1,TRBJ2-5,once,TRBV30,TGTGCCTGGAGCGTTACAGGGGGTCGAGAGACCCAGTACTTC,CAWSVTGGRETQYF
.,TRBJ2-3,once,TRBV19,TGTGCCAGTAGTATGATCTACTTGACTAGCACAGATACGCAGTATTTT,CASSMIYLTSTDTQYF
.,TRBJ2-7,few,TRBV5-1,TGCGCCAGCAGCTTTGTAGAGGAATCATACGAGCAGTACTTC,CASSFVEESYEQYF
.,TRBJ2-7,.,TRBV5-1,TGCGCCAGCAGCTTGGAGGAGGGCTACTACGAGCAGTACTTC,CASSLEEGYYEQYF
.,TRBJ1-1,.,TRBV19,TGTGCCAGTAGTATAGGACGTCCGGGGGGGTTCGCTGAAGCTTTCTTT,CASSIGRPGGFAEAFF
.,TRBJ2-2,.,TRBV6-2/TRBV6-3,TGTGCCAGCAGTTTCCCAGCCGGGGAGCTGTTTTTT,CASSFPAGELFF
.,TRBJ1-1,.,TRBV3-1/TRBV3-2,TGTGCCAGCAGCCAAGACGGGAGAAACACTGAAGCTTTCTTT,CASSQDGRNTEAFF
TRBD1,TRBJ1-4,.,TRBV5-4,TGTGCCAGCAGTGGGGCCGGGACAGGGATTCCAACTAATGAAAAACTGTTTTTT,CASSGAGTGIPTNEKLFF
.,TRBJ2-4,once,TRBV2,TGTGCCAGCAGTGAGGACGGACTGGGAAACATTCAGTACTTC,CASSEDGLGNIQYF
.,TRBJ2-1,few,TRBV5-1,TGCGCCAGCAGTCGAGTAGACAATGAGCAGTTCTTC,CASSRVDNEQFF
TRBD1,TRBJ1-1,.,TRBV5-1,TGCGCCAGCAGCTGGGTGACAGGGACTGAAGCTTTCTTT,CASSWVTGTEAFF